This T cell receptor beta chain comes out of a study of control samples from healthy donors and cancer patients. Germline V lookup: CDR1 KGHDR, CDR2 SFDVKD. The J segment lost 5 bases and the V segment lost 3 bases, leaving 4 bases of the junction unmatched. CDR3 length equals 14 residues. The table came from immunoSEQ multiplex PCR; TCRdb's copy has only in-frame clones and leaves some out. Of approximately 150,000 clones in the sample, approximately 94% were seen once. The chain employs TRBV24-1 and TRBJ1-2, with 8 bases lining up with TRBD1. The sequence was collected from a middle-aged man in good health. The sample consisted of blood. The DNA for the CDR3 is TGTGCCACCAGTGATCCCGACAGGGGATATGGCTACACCTTC. It is translated as CATSDPDRGYGYTF.